Reported below is one TCR beta chain. Its antigen is not identified. This specimen belongs to a study of cytomegalovirus exposure and HLA in healthy donors. Study-wide findings and caveats: A later analysis reportedly found fewer N-insertions in an Asian-associated ancestry cluster than the roughly 730-donor mean. Cytomegalovirus association was assigned to under 200 TCR beta chains.

CDR1 and CDR2 (germline): MGHRA, YSYEKL. The CDR3 totals 18 residues. V shed 1 base, J shed 6 bases, and the junction held 16 bases outside the gene matches. In the PCR, 60 Vbeta and 13 Jbeta primers were used. Generated by immunoSEQ multiplex PCR, the TCRdb table keeps only in-frame clones and is missing some. The sample shows under 200,000 clones, over 80% of them seen only once. Sequenced material: PBMCs. V and J are TRBV4-1 and TRBJ2-3, with 7 bases aligning to TRBD1. The clonotype comes from a human donor in good health. The CDR3 protein is CASSQALPTSTGADTQYF. The DNA for the CDR3 is TGCGCCAGCAGCCAAGCCCTTCCTACTTCCACAGGGGCGGATACGCAGTATTTT.